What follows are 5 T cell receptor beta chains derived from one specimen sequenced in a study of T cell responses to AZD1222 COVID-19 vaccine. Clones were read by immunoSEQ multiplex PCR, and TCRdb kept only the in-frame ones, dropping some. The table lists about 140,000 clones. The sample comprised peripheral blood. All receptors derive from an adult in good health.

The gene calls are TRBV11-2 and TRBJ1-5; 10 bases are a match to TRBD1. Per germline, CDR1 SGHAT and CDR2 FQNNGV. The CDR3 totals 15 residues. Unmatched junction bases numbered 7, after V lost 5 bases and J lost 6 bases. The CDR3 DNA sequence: TGTGCCAGCAGCACCGGGACAGGGGCTCGTCAGCCCCAGCATTTT. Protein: CASSTGTGARQPQHF.

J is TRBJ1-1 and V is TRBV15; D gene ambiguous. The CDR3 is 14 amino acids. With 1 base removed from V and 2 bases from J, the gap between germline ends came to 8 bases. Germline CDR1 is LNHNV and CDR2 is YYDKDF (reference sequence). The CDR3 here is CATSRGSPNTEAFF. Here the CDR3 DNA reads TGTGCCACCAGCAGAGGGTCTCCAAACACTGAAGCTTTCTTT.

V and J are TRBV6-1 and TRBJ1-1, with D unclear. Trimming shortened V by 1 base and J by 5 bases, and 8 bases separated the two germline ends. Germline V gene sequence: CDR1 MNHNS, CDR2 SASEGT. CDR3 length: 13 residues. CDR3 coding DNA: TGTGCCAGCAGTGAAGGGTGGTTTACTGAAGCTTTCTTT. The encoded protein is CASSEGWFTEAFF.

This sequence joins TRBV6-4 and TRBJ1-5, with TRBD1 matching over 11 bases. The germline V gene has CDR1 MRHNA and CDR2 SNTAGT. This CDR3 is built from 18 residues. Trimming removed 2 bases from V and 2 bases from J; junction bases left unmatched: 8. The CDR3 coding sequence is TGTGCCAGCAGTGACACCCAGGACAGGGGGCATCGCAATCAGCCCCAGCATTTT. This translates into CASSDTQDRGHRNQPQHF.

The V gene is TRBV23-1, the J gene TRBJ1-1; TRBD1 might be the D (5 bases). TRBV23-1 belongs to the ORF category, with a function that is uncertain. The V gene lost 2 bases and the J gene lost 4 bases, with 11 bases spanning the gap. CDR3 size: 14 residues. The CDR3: CASSQVETVTEAFF. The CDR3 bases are TGCGCCAGCAGTCAAGTGGAGACAGTCACTGAAGCTTTCTTT.